Described below is a single T cell receptor (beta chain) sequence and its context. There are 13 residues in the CDR3. V was shortened by 9 bases and J by 5 bases, with 15 bases between the two germline ends. In germline, CDR1 is SNHLY, CDR2 FYNNEI. The data derive from a study of CD8 T cells in Susac syndrome. After extraction with the RNeasy kit, roughly 0.45 to 1 ug of the RNA was reverse transcribed using random hexamers. MiXCR, run by TCRdb on the immunoSEQ multiplex PCR reads, gives a single entry per CDR3 protein. The sample records fewer than 200,000 distinct CDR3 sequences, about 93% being singletons.

The chain uses TRBV2 and TRBJ2-3; a possible D gene is TRBD2 (7 bases). Sequenced input: CD4+ T cells from PBMCs. This clonotype was sampled from a human donor in good health. As DNA, the CDR3 is TGTGCCAGAGGGGGGGCTAGCGGAGATACGCAGTATTTT. This codes for CARGGASGDTQYF.